This TCR beta chain stems from a study of radiotherapy plus CTLA-4 blockade in lung cancer. The overall study: There were objective responses in approximately 20% of patients, and roughly 32% had disease control.

Alongside CTLA-4 blockade with ipilimumab, patients with chemo-refractory metastatic non-small-cell lung cancer received focal radiation. Germline lookup yields CDR1 SGHRS and CDR2 YFSETQ. The V and J ends lost 5 bases and 0 bases respectively, with 12 bases between them. This CDR3 spans 15 amino acids. The protocol was immunoSEQ multiplex PCR, while the TCRdb copy is restricted to in-frame clones and leaves out a portion. In the table there are about 88,000 clones, 72% of which are singletons. Sequences were derived from peripheral blood, sampled from a patient treated with radiotherapy plus ipilimumab. The sequence was collected from a human donor with non-small cell lung cancer that progressed on radiotherapy plus ipilimumab. V usage is TRBV5-1 and J usage is TRBJ1-3, with D maybe TRBD1 (6 bases). The CDR3 sequence: CASRPTGPSGNTIYF. Written as DNA, the CDR3 is TGCGCCAGCAGACCCACAGGGCCCTCTGGAAACACCATATATTTT.